The present T cell receptor (beta chain) was sequenced within a study of blood T cells in healthy people across ages. Those donating, healthy Caucasian individuals from Russia, were aged roughly 6 to 100. The sample holds one count of this clonotype. As yet, its antigen is unknown. Germline values: CDR1 LNHDA, CDR2 SQIVND (reference sequence). V was cut by 3 bases and J by 5 bases, with 10 bases left in between. The length of the CDR3 is 13 residues. Study findings and constraints: There were more naive CD4+ cells and higher diversity in long-lived donors than in aged donors.

The authors ran a second PCR of 7 to 11 cycles using a sample-barcoded 5' primer and a J-beta primer mix. MiXCR, applied by TCRdb to the 5' RACE reads, yields one record per CDR3 protein. The table includes about 640,000 distinct CDR3 sequences, 45% to 65% detected once. The V gene is TRBV19, the J gene TRBJ1-1, with D possibly TRBD1 on 6 matching bases. This clonotype originated in a man in his 60s in good health. Sequenced sample: blood. The CDR3 sequence: CASSINRETEAFF. In nucleotides, the CDR3 is TGTGCCAGTAGTATCAACAGGGAGACTGAAGCTTTCTTT.